The table lists the clone carrying this T cell receptor beta chain with many counts. Its antigen remains unidentified. The CDR3 extends over 14 amino acids. Germline CDR1 reads SGHAT; CDR2 reads FQDESV (reference sequence). J lost 3 bases, V lost 4 bases, and 5 bases had no gene match. The data are from a study of early T cells in non-severe SARS-CoV-2 infection. Across the study: Chains stayed unpaired after sequencing of bulk RNA from unsorted whole blood. The study, taken as a whole, reports: Matching against VDJdb likely underestimated virus-specific expansions, favoring anti-spike CD8.

Each single cDNA molecule received a unique molecular identifier. TCRdb fed the 5' RACE reads into MiXCR, producing one record per CDR3 protein. The sample shows approximately 70,000 distinct CDR3 sequences, approximately 12% of them seen only once. This chain connects TRBV11-1 to TRBJ2-7; 8 bases agree with TRBD1. The receptor's source is an adult who was a healthcare worker with PCR-confirmed SARS-CoV-2 infection or an uninfected control (not recorded which). The material sequenced was whole blood. The CDR3 DNA is TGTGCCAGCAGCTCCCGGGACAGGAACTACGAGCAGTACTTC. This translates into CASSSRDRNYEQYF. Variable domain in full (rest from reference TRBV11-1 and TRBJ2-7): EAEVAQSPRYKITEKSQAVAFWCDPISGHATLYWYRQILGQGPELLVQFQDESVVDDSQLPKDRFSAERLKGVDSTLKIQPAELGDSAMYLCASSSRDRNYEQYFGPGTRLTVT.